One and the same sample provided the 15 T cell receptor beta chains below, sequenced in a study of blood T cells in healthy people across ages (dated by TCRdb to the mid-2010s). Library preparation used 5' RACE. Sequenced using an Illumina HiSeq 2500. The second PCR ran for about 6 to 12 cycles and used a J-beta primer mix along with a sample-barcoded 5' primer. TCRdb took the public reads, trimmed them with fastp at Q25, ran MiXCR for clone calling and kept in-frame beta chains. Identical CDR3 protein sequences are pooled into one entry, listed with their most common genes and DNA. Within this sample are approximately 690,000 distinct CDR3 sequences, with around 43% of them counted one time only. The top ten hold about 30% of the sample. The sequenced material came from blood. The receptors derive from a man at least 80 years old in good health.

A word on this clonotype: One end of the junction does not line up with germline, which may come from a read error. The chain employs TRBV4-2 and TRBJ2-1; TRBD2 matches at 11 bases. This CDR3 is built from 16 residues. Germline CDR1 LGHNA, CDR2 YNFKEQ. The CDR3 DNA is TGTGCCAGCAACCAAGAACGTAGCGGGGGGGTAAATGAGCAGTTCTTC. It yields the protein CASNQERSGGVNEQFF.

This clonotype was detected a few times. J is TRBJ1-6 and V is TRBV28; 10 bases map to TRBD1. The CDR3 has 14 amino acids. Germline loops: CDR1 MDHEN, CDR2 SYDVKM. Losses at the gene ends were 6 bases for V and 10 bases for J; bases not matched to a gene: 6. CDR3 sequence: CASSAGTGVSPLHF. The CDR3 DNA reads TGTGCCAGCAGCGCTGGGACAGGGGTGTCACCCCTCCACTTT.

This clonotype was detected a few times. The chain couples TRBV18 to TRBJ2-4; 7 bases line up with TRBD1. Trimming at V came to 3 bases and at J to 5 bases, leaving 10 bases not matched to a gene. This CDR3 spans 16 amino acids. Germline CDR1 is KGHSH and CDR2 is LQKENI. The CDR3 here is CASSPNNDRAQNIQYF. CDR3 DNA sequence: TGTGCCAGCTCACCGAACAATGACAGGGCCCAAAACATTCAGTACTTC.

This chain links TRBV9 with TRBJ2-3; D gene ambiguous. Germline CDR1 SGDLS, CDR2 YYNGEE. The V end lost 0 bases, the J end lost 2 bases, and 7 bases lay between the germline ends. The CDR3 extends over 14 amino acids. CDR3 sequence reads: CASSVVAATDTQYF. CDR3 DNA sequence: TGTGCCAGCAGCGTAGTGGCGGCCACAGATACGCAGTATTTT.

The rearrangement uses TRBV6-5 and TRBJ2-1; 13 bases are a match to TRBD2. The length of the CDR3 is 19 residues. The V gene's germline CDR1 is MNHEY and CDR2 SVGAGI. V dropped 2 bases and J dropped 3; count of bases not matched to a gene: 10. The CDR3 sequence: CASSYTIPGLAGNYNEQFF. The CDR3 DNA reads as TGTGCCAGCAGTTACACGATTCCGGGACTAGCGGGAAACTACAATGAGCAGTTCTTC.

This clonotype was seen a few times. The genes are TRBV5-1 and TRBJ2-1; weak D call: TRBD2 (5 bases). The V gene's germline CDR1 is SGHRS and CDR2 YFSETQ. The CDR3 covers 15 residues. V shed 0 bases and J shed 6 bases, with 13 bases lying between them. This chain's CDR3 is CASSLGESLTNEQFF. CDR3 sequence (DNA): TGCGCCAGCAGCTTGGGGGAGTCTCTGACCAATGAGCAGTTCTTC.

The chain combines TRBV9 with TRBJ2-1; perhaps TRBD2 as D (5 bases). Looked up from germline, CDR1 is SGDLS and CDR2 is YYNGEE. The CDR3 sequence is 15 residues long. The V end was cut by 2 bases, the J end by 1 base, with 10 bases between. Written as DNA, the CDR3 is TGTGCCAGCAGCGTTGGGAGAGGGTCCTACAATGAGCAGTTCTTC. Its protein is CASSVGRGSYNEQFF.

Details on this clonotype: Sequence at one end of the junction differs from germline and may be a read error. This chain joins TRBV20-1 and TRBJ2-5; 10 bases map to TRBD2. Germline V gives CDR1 DFQATT, CDR2 SNEGSKA (reference sequence). The CDR3 runs to 16 residues. CDR3 protein: CSARDPSGRAWEIQYF. In DNA form, the CDR3 reads TGCAGTGCTAGAGATCCCAGCGGGAGGGCCTGGGAGATCCAGTACTTC.

The CDR3 is CSVDTGGGTQYF. The CDR3 region has the DNA TGCAGCGTTGATACAGGGGGGGGGACCCAGTACTTC. The chain couples TRBV29-1 to TRBJ2-5; perhaps TRBD1 as D (8 bases). Trimming took 3 bases from V and 7 from J, leaving 12 bases between them. The CDR3 loop spans 12 amino acids. The germline V gene encodes CDR1 SQVTM and CDR2 ANQGSEA.

This chain links TRBV4-3 with TRBJ2-5, with 12 bases matching TRBD2. The J call may be incorrect, as the DNA end agrees better with TRBJ2-1. The germline gives CDR1 LGHNA, CDR2 YSLEER. The CDR3 has 18 residues. The CDR3 sequence: CASSHRILAGGPQETQFF. DNA for the CDR3: TGCGCCAGCAGCCACAGAATTCTAGCGGGGGGGCCCCAAGAGACCCAGTTCTTC.

This clonotype was found many times. The chain combines TRBV20-1 with TRBJ2-7; D not certain. The V gene's germline CDR1 is DFQATT and CDR2 SNEGSKA (reference sequence). This CDR3 has 14 residues. V was clipped by 3 bases and J by 0 bases, with 12 bases between them. CDR3 sequence: CSASLGSSSYEQYF. The DNA of the CDR3 is TGCAGTGCTAGTTTGGGGTCTAGCTCCTACGAGCAGTACTTC.

This clonotype was seen a few times. J is TRBJ2-4 and V is TRBV16; 10 bases fit TRBD1. TRBJ2-7 explains the end of the DNA better; the J call may be wrong. This CDR3 contains 16 residues. Germline CDR1 KGHSY, CDR2 FQNENV. CDR3 sequence reads: CASSQSGDRGEYEQYF. Written as DNA, the CDR3 is TGTGCCAGCAGCCAATCGGGGGACAGGGGCGAATACGAGCAGTACTTC.

The CDR3 loop is CSASHSGVSGANVLTF. The CDR3 coding sequence is TGCAGTGCTAGCCACTCAGGGGTCTCTGGGGCCAACGTCCTGACTTTC. This sequence joins TRBV20-1 and TRBJ2-6; TRBD1 might be the D (6 bases). The CDR3 is 16 amino acids. From germline, CDR1 is DFQATT and CDR2 SNEGSKA (reference sequence). V was pared by 3 bases and J by 0 bases, with 12 bases between.

This clonotype has a count of ten or more. The rearrangement uses TRBV20-1 and TRBJ2-7; no definite D call. This CDR3 has 12 amino acids. Trimming pared 0 bases from V and 6 bases from J, leaving 9 bases between. Per germline, CDR1 DFQATT and CDR2 SNEGSKA (reference sequence). CDR3 DNA sequence: TGCAGTGCTAGAGAGACACGGATCGAGCAGTACTTC. Translation gives CSARETRIEQYF.

This chain connects TRBV6-5 to TRBJ2-6; TRBD2 is a possible D gene (5 bases). The CDR3 consists of 18 residues. CDR1 is MNHEY and CDR2 is SVGAGI in the germline V gene. Trimming shortened V by 0 bases and J by 0 bases, and 12 bases separated the two germline ends. CDR3 sequence reads: CASSYSRSTSSGANVLTF. In DNA form, the CDR3 reads TGTGCCAGCAGTTACTCCAGGAGTACTAGCTCTGGGGCCAACGTCCTGACTTTC.